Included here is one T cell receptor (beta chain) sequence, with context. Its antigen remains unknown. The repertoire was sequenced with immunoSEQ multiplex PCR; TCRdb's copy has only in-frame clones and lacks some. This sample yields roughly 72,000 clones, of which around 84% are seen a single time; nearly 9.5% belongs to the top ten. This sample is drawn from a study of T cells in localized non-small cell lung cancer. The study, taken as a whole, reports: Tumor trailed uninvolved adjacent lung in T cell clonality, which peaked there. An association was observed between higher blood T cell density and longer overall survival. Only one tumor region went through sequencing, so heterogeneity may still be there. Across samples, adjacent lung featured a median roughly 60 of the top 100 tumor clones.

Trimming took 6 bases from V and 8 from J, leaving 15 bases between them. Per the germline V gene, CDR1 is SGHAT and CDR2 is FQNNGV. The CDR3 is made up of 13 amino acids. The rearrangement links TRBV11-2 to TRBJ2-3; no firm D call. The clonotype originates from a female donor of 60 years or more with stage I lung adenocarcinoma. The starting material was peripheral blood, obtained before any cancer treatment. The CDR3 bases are TGTGCCAGCAGATACCCTGCCACGGCTACGCAGTATTTT. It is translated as CASRYPATATQYF.